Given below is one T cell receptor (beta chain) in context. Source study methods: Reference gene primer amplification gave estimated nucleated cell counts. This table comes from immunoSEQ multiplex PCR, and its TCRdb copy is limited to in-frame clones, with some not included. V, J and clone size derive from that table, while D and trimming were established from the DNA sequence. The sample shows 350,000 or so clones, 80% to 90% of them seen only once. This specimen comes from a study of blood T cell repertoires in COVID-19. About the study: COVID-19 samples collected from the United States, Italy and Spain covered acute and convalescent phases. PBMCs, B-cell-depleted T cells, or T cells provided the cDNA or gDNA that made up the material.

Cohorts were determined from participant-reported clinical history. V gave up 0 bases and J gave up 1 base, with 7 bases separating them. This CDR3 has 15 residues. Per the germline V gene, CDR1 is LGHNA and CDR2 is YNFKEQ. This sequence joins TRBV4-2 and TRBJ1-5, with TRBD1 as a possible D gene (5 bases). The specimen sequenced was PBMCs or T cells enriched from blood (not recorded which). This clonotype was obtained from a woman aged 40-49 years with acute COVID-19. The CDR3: CASSQDRQSNQPQHF. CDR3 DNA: TGTGCCAGCAGCCAAGATAGACAGAGCAATCAGCCCCAGCATTTT.